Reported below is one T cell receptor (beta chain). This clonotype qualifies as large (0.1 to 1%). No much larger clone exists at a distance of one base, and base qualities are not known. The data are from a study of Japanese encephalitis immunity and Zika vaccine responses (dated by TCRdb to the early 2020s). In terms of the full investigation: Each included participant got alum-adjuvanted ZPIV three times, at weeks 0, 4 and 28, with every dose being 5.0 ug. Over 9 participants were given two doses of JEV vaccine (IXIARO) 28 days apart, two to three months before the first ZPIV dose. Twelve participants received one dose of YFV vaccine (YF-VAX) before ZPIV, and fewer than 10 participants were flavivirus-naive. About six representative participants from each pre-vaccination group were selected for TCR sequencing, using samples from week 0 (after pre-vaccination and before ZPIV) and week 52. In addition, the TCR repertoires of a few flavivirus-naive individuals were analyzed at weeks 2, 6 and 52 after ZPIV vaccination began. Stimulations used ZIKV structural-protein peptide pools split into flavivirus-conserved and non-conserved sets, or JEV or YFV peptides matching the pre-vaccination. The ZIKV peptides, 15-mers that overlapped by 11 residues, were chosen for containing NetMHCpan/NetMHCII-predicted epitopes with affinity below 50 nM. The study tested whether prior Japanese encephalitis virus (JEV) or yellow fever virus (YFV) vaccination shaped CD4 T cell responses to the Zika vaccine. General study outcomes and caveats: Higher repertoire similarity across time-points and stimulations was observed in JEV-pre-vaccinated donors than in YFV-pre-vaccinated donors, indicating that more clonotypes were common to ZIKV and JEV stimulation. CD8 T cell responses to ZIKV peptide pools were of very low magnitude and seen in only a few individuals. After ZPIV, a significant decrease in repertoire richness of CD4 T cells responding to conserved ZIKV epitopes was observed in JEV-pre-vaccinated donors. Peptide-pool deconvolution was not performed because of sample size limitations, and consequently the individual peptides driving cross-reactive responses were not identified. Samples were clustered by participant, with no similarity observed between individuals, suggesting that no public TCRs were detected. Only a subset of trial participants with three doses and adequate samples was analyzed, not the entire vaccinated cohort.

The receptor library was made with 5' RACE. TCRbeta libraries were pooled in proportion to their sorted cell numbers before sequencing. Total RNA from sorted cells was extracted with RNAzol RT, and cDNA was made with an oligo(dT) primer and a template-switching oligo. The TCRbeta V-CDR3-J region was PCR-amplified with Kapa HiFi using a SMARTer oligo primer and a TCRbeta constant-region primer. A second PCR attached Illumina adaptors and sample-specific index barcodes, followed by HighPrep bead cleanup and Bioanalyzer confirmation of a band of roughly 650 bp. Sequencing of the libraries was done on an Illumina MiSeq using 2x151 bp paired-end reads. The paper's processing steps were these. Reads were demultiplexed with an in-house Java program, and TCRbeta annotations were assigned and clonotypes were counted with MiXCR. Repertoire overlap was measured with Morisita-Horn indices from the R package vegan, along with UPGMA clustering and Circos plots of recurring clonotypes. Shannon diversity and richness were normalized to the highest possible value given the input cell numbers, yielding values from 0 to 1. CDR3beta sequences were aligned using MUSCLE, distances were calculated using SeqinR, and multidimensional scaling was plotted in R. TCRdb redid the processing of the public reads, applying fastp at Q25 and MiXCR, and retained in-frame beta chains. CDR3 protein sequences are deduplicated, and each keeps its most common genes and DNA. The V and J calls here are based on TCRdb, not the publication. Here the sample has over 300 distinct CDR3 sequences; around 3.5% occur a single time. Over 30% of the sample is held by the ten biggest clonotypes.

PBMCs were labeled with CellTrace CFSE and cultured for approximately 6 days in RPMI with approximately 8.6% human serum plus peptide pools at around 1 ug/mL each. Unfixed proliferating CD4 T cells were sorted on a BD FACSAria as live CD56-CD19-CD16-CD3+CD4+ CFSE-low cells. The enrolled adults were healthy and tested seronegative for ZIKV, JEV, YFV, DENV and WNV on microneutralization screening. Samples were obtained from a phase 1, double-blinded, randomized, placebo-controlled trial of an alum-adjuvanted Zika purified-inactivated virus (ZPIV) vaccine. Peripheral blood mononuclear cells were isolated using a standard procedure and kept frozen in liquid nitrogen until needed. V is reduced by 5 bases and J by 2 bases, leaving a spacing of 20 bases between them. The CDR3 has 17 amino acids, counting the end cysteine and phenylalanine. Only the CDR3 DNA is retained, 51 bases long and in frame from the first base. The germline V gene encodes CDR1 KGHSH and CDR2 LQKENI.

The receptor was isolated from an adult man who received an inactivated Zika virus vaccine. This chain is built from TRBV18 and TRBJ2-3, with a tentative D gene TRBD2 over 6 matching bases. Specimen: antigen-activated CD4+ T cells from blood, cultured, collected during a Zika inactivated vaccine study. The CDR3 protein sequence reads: CASSSGLRRGNTDTQYF. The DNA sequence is TGTGCCAGCTCATCGGGCTTGAGGCGGGGCAACACAGATACGCAGTATTTT.